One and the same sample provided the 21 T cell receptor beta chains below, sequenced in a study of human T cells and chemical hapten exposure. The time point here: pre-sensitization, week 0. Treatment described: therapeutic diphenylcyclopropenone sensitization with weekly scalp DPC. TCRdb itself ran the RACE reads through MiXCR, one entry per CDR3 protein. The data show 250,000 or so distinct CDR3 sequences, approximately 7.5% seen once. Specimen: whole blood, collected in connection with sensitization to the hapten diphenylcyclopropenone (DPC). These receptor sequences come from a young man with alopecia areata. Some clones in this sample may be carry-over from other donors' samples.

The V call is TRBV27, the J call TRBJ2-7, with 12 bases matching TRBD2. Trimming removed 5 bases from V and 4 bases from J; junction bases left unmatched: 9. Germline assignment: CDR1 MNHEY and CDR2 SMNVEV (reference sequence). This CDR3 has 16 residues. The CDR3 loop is CASSVQLAGGPYEQYF. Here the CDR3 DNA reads TGTGCCAGCAGTGTCCAGCTAGCGGGGGGGCCTTACGAGCAGTACTTC.

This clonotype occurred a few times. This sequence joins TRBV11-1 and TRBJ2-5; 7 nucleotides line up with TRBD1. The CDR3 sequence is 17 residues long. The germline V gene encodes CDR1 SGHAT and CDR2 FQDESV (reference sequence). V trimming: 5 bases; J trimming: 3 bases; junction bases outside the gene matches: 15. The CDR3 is CASSRTQQDRREETQYF. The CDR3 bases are TGTGCCAGCAGCCGAACTCAACAGGACAGGCGGGAAGAGACCCAGTACTTC. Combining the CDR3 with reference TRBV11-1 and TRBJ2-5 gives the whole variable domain EAEVAQSPRYKITEKSQAVAFWCDPISGHATLYWYRQILGQGPELLVQFQDESVVDDSQLPKDRFSAERLKGVDSTLKIQPAELGDSAMYLCASSRTQQDRREETQYFGPGTRLLVL.

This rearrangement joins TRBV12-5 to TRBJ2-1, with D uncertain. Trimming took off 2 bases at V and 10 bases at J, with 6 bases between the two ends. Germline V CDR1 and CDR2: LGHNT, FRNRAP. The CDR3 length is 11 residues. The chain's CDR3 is CASGLYPEQFF. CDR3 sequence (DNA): TGTGCTAGTGGTTTGTACCCCGAGCAGTTCTTC.

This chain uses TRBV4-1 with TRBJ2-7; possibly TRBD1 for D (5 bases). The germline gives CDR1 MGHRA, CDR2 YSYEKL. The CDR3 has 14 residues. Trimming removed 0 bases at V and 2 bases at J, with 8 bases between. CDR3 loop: CASSQEGVTYEQYF. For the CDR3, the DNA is TGCGCCAGCAGCCAAGAAGGGGTAACCTACGAGCAGTACTTC.

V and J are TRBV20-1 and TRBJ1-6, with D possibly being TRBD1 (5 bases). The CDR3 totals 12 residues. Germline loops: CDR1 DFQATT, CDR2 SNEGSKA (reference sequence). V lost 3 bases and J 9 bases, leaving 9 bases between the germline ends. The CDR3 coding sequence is TGCAGTGCTAGTGGGGGTTCTTCACCCCTCCACTTT. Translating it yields CSASGGSSPLHF.

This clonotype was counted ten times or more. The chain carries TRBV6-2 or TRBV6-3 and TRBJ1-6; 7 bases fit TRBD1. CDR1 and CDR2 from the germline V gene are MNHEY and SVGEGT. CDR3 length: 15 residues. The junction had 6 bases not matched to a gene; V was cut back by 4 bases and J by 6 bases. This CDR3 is CASSSIDRVNSPLHF. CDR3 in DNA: TGTGCCAGCAGTTCCATCGACAGGGTTAATTCACCCCTCCACTTT.

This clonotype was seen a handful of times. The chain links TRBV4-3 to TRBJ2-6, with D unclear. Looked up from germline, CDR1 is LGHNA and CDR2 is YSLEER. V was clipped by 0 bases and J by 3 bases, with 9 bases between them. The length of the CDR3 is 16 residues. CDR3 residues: CASSQEFVVGANVLTF. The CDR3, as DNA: TGCGCCAGCAGCCAAGAGTTCGTCGTTGGGGCCAACGTCCTGACTTTC.

CDR3 bases: TGTGCCAGCAGCTTAGATGGTCCTGGACATAACACTGAAGCTTTCTTT. Amino acid sequence: CASSLDGPGHNTEAFF. The chain combines TRBV7-9 with TRBJ1-1; perhaps TRBD1 as D (5 bases). The germline V gene has CDR1 SEHNR and CDR2 FQNEAQ (reference sequence). The CDR3 loop spans 16 amino acids. The V and J ends lost 1 base and 2 bases respectively, with 14 bases between them.

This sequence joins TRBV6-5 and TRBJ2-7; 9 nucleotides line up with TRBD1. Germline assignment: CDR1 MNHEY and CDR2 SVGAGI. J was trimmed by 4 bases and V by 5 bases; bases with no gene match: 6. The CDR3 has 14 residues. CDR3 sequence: CASSAGTGFYEQYF. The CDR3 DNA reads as TGTGCCAGCAGTGCCGGGACAGGGTTTTACGAGCAGTACTTC.

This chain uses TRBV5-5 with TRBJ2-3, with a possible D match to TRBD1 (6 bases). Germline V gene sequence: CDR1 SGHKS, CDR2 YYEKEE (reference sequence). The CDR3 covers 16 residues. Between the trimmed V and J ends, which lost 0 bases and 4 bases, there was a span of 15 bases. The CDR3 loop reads CASSLVQGLKSDTQYF. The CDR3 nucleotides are TGTGCCAGCAGCTTGGTACAGGGTCTGAAGTCAGATACGCAGTATTTT.

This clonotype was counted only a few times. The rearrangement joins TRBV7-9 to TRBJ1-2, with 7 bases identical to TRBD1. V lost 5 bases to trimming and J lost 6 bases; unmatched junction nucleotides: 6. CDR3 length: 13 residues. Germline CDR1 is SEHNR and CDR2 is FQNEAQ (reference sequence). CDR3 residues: CASSITGVDGYTF. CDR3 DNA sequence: TGTGCCAGCAGCATTACAGGGGTGGATGGCTACACCTTC. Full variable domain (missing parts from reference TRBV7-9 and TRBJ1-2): DTGVSQNPRHKITKRGQNVTFRCDPISEHNRLYWYRQTLGQGPEFLTYFQNEAQLEKSRLLSDRFSAERPKGSFSTLEIQRTEQGDSAMYLCASSITGVDGYTFGSGTRLTVV.

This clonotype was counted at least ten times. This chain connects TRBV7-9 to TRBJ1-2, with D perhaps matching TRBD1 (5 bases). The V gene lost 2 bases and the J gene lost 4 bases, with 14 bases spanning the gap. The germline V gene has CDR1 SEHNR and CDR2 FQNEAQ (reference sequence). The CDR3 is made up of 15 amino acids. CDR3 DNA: TGTGCCAGCAGCTTACGAGTGGGGGGAAGCTATGGCTACACCTTC. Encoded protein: CASSLRVGGSYGYTF.

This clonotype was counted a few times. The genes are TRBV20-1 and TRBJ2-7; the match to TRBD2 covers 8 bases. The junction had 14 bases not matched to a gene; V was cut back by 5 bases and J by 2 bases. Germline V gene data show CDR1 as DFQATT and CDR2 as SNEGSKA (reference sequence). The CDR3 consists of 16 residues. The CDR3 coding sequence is TGCAGTGCTTCCCACCGCGGCGGGGGGACCCCCTACGAGCAGTACTTC. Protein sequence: CSASHRGGGTPYEQYF.

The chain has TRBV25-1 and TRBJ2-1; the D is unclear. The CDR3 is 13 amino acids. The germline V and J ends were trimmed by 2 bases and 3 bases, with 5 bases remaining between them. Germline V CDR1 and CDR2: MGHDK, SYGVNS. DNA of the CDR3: TGTGCCAGCAGTGAAAACGACTACAATGAGCAGTTCTTC. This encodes CASSENDYNEQFF.

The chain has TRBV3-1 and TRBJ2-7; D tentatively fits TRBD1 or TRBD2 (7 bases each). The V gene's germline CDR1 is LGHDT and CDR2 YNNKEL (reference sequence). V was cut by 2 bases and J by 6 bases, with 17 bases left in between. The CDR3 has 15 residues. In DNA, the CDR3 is TGTGCCAGCAGCCAACTGCCCCAGGGGGGGAGCGAGCAGTACTTC. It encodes CASSQLPQGGSEQYF.

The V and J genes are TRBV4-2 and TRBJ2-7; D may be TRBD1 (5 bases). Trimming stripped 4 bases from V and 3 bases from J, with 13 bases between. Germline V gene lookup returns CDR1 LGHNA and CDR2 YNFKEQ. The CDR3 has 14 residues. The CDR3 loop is CASSLGHSVYEQYF. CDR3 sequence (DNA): TGTGCCAGCAGCCTAGGACACTCAGTCTACGAGCAGTACTTC.

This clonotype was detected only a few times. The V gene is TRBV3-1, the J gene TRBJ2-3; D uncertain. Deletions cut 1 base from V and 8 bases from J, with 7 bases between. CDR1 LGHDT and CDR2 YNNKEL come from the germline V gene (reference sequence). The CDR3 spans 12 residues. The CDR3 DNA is TGTGCCAGCAGCCAAGCGGCAGGTACGCAGTATTTT. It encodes CASSQAAGTQYF.

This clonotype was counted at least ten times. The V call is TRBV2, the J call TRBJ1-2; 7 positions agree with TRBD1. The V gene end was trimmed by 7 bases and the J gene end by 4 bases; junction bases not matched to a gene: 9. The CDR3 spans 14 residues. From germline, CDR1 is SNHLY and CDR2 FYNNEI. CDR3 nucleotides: TGTGCCAGCACTCCTCTAAGACAGGGCTATGGCTACACCTTC. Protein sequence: CASTPLRQGYGYTF.

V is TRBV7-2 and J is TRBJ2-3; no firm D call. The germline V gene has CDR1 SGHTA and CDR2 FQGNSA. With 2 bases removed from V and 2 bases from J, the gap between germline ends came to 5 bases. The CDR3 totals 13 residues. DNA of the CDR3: TGTGCCAGCAGCTTAATATTCACAGATACGCAGTATTTT. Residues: CASSLIFTDTQYF.

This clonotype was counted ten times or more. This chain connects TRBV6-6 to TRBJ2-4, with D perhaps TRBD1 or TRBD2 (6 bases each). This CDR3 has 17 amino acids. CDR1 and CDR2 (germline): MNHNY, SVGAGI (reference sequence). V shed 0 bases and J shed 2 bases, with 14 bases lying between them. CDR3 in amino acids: CASSYSEGGAPKNIQYF. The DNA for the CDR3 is TGTGCCAGCAGTTACTCGGAGGGGGGCGCCCCCAAAAACATTCAGTACTTC.

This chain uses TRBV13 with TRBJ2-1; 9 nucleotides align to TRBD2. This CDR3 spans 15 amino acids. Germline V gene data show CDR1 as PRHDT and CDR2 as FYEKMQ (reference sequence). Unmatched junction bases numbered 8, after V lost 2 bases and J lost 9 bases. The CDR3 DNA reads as TGTGCCAGCAGCTTAATGGGACTAGCTCATCTTGAGCAGTTCTTC. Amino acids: CASSLMGLAHLEQFF.